Below, 27 T cell receptor beta chains from the same sample are listed, as sequenced in a study of T cell repertoires in cytomegalovirus infection. TCRdb re-analysed the reads in MiXCR, keeping a single row per CDR3 protein. The repertoire holds about half a million distinct CDR3 sequences, more than 30% seen once, with roughly 15% in the top ten. For these receptors, no antigen is known. Sequenced material: cultured PBMCs, taken from culture after CMV antigen stimulation. These receptors were obtained from a human donor in good health (CMV status not recorded). Some clones in this sample may be carry-over from other donors' samples.

V is TRBV4-3 and J is TRBJ2-7; 7 bases agree with TRBD1. The V and J ends lost 4 bases and 0 bases, in that order; junction bases with no gene match: 3. The CDR3 runs 14 residues. CDR1 LGHNA and CDR2 YSLEER come from the germline V gene. CDR3 amino acids: CASSRQGLSYEQYF. The CDR3 region has the DNA TGCGCCAGCAGCCGACAGGGCCTCTCCTACGAGCAGTACTTC.

Only a few counts were recorded for this clonotype. The gene calls are TRBV7-8 and TRBJ1-1, with D possibly matching TRBD1 (5 bases). The germline V and J ends were trimmed by 6 bases and 0 bases, with 11 bases remaining between them. Germline V gene lookup returns CDR1 SGHVS and CDR2 FQNEAQ. The CDR3 spans 14 residues. The CDR3 is CASRVGGVNTEAFF. CDR3 nucleotide sequence: TGTGCCAGCAGGGTAGGAGGGGTGAACACTGAAGCTTTCTTT.

In its sample, this clonotype was seen many times. CDR3 nucleotide sequence: TGTGCCAGCAGATCCCCGGGGGCCAACTACGAGCAGTACTTC. The encoded protein is CASRSPGANYEQYF. V usage is TRBV11-2 and J usage is TRBJ2-7, with D perhaps being TRBD1 or TRBD2 (6 bases each). Germline V gives CDR1 SGHAT, CDR2 FQNNGV. V was shortened by 6 bases and J by 3 bases, with 15 bases between the two germline ends. This CDR3 has 14 amino acids.

This chain joins TRBV15 and TRBJ2-6; the match to TRBD2 covers 10 bases. The J segment lost 4 bases and the V segment lost 2 bases, leaving 14 bases of the junction unmatched. The CDR3 totals 20 residues. Germline V gene lookup returns CDR1 LNHNV and CDR2 YYDKDF (reference sequence). The DNA for the CDR3 is TGTGCCACCAGCAGAACCCGACTAGCGGGTCCCCCGGCGGGGGCCAACGTCCTGACTTTC. Translated: CATSRTRLAGPPAGANVLTF. Using reference TRBV15 and TRBJ2-6 for the parts outside the CDR3, the full variable domain is DAMVIQNPRYQVTQFGKPVTLSCSQTLNHNVMYWYQQKSSQAPKLLFHYYDKDFNNEADTPDNFQSRRPNTSFCFLDIRSPGLGDTAMYLCATSRTRLAGPPAGANVLTFGAGSRLTVL.

The V gene is TRBV7-4, the J gene TRBJ2-1; 7 bases line up with TRBD2. Germline V gene data show CDR1 as SGHVT and CDR2 as SQSDAQ. After removal of 0 bases from V and 0 bases from J, the junction contained 5 bases not matched to a gene. The CDR3 length is 17 residues. The CDR3: CASSLASGGSSYNEQFF. Written as DNA, the CDR3 is TGTGCCAGCAGCTTAGCGTCGGGCGGGAGCTCCTACAATGAGCAGTTCTTC.

Many counts were recorded for this clonotype. The J gene is TRBJ1-3, the V gene TRBV7-2; D perhaps matches TRBD1 (5 bases). V lost 1 base to trimming and J lost 8 bases, with 9 bases between them. This CDR3 has 13 residues. CDR1 and CDR2 from the germline V gene are SGHTA and FQGNSA. The CDR3 DNA follows: TGTGCCAGCAGCTTAGTTAGCAGGGACACCATATATTTT. It yields the protein CASSLVSRDTIYF.

This clonotype was observed a handful of times. V is TRBV6-2 or TRBV6-3 and J is TRBJ1-3; possibly TRBD1 for D (6 bases). The CDR3 runs to 16 residues. V dropped 5 bases and J dropped 3 bases, with 17 bases sitting between them. Germline lookup yields CDR1 MNHEY and CDR2 SVGEGT. In nucleotides, the CDR3 is TGTGCCAGCAGTCTCACCTCGGGACACTTTGGAAACACCATATATTTT. It specifies CASSLTSGHFGNTIYF.

This clonotype was found a few times. The genes are TRBV7-9 and TRBJ2-7, with 11 bases that match TRBD2. After removal of 5 bases from V and 0 bases from J, the junction contained 9 bases not matched to a gene. This CDR3 has 17 amino acids. Germline V lookup: CDR1 SEHNR, CDR2 FQNEAQ (reference sequence). Written as DNA, the CDR3 is TGTGCCAGCAGCCCGGGGACTAGCGGTGCGAGCTCCTACGAGCAGTACTTC. Its translation: CASSPGTSGASSYEQYF.

The chain links TRBV7-9 to TRBJ2-2, with D possibly being TRBD2 (6 bases). V was pared by 4 bases and J by 5 bases, with 11 bases between. This CDR3 is built from 14 residues. Germline values: CDR1 SEHNR, CDR2 FQNEAQ (reference sequence). DNA for the CDR3: TGTGCCAGCAGCTCGACGGCGGGGACCGGGGAGCTGTTTTTT. Translation gives CASSSTAGTGELFF. Combining the CDR3 with reference TRBV7-9 and TRBJ2-2 gives the whole variable domain DTGVSQNPRHKITKRGQNVTFRCDPISEHNRLYWYRQTLGQGPEFLTYFQNEAQLEKSRLLSDRFSAERPKGSFSTLEIQRTEQGDSAMYLCASSSTAGTGELFFGEGSRLTVL.

Only a few counts were recorded for this clonotype. This chain joins TRBV20-1 and TRBJ2-5, with D perhaps matching TRBD2 (5 bases). V dropped 3 bases and J dropped 2 bases, with 10 bases sitting between them. CDR1 DFQATT and CDR2 SNEGSKA come from the germline V gene (reference sequence). CDR3 length: 13 residues. In DNA form, the CDR3 reads TGCAGTGCTAGGGACTTGCCACAAGAGACCCAGTACTTC. It translates to CSARDLPQETQYF.

This clonotype occurred a few times. The V call is TRBV29-1, the J call TRBJ2-6; D remains ambiguous. Trimming took 6 bases from V and 8 from J, leaving 17 bases between them. Germline values: CDR1 SQVTM, CDR2 ANQGSEA. CDR3 length equals 14 residues. Here the CDR3 DNA reads TGCAGCGTCGAGAGCTCGTTCATGTCCAACGTCCTGACTTTC. Its protein product is CSVESSFMSNVLTF.

The chain has TRBV7-2 and TRBJ2-7; 9 positions agree with TRBD1. V was pared by 1 base and J by 4 bases, with 2 bases of the junction left unmatched. Germline-derived CDR1 and CDR2 are SGHTA and FQGNSA. The CDR3 runs to 14 residues. The CDR3 loop is CASSLGQGEYEQYV. In nucleotides, the CDR3 is TGTGCCAGCAGCTTAGGACAGGGGGAGTACGAGCAGTACGTC.

The count of this clonotype is one. The chain carries TRBV4-2 and TRBJ2-7; D gene unclear. Germline CDR1 is LGHNA and CDR2 is YNFKEQ. V dropped 4 bases and J dropped 4 bases, with 8 bases sitting between them. This CDR3 has 12 residues. Here the CDR3 DNA reads TGTGCCAGCAGCCGCCCTAGATACGAGCAGTACGTC. It is translated as CASSRPRYEQYV.

The chain is built from TRBV7-2 and TRBJ2-2; D possibly corresponds to TRBD2 (5 bases). The CDR3 has 16 amino acids. Trimming took off 1 base at V and 8 bases at J, with 17 bases between the two ends. CDR1 SGHTA and CDR2 FQGNSA come from the germline V gene. Written as DNA, the CDR3 is TGTGCCAGCAGCTTAGGATCAGGACTCCGAGGGGGGGAGCTGTTTTTT. This encodes CASSLGSGLRGGELFF.

V is TRBV20-1 and J is TRBJ2-7; tentatively, D is TRBD2 (6 bases). Germline CDR1 is DFQATT and CDR2 is SNEGSKA (reference sequence). The CDR3 runs to 13 residues. The germline V and J ends were trimmed by 6 bases and 7 bases, with 19 bases remaining between them. The CDR3 is CSARRSGAREQYF. The CDR3 DNA sequence: TGCAGTGCCAGGCGTAGCGGAGCGCGGGAGCAGTACTTC.

This rearrangement joins TRBV12-3 or TRBV12-4 to TRBJ1-4, with D perhaps matching TRBD1 (5 bases). The CDR3 sequence is 12 residues long. V was shortened by 6 bases and J by 8 bases, with 10 bases between the two germline ends. In DNA, the CDR3 is TGTGCCAGCAGAGGGACTCTAGAAAAACTGTTTTTT. It encodes CASRGTLEKLFF.

In nucleotides, the CDR3 is TGCGCCAGCAGCCAAGACCGGGCCAAGGGTGAAAAACTGTTTTTT. Translating gives CASSQDRAKGEKLFF. J is TRBJ1-4 and V is TRBV4-3; D not resolved. CDR3 size: 15 residues. In germline, CDR1 is LGHNA, CDR2 YSLEER. V lost 0 bases to trimming and J lost 7 bases, with 12 bases between them.

The chain recombines TRBV20-1 with TRBJ1-2, with D possibly matching TRBD1 (6 bases). The CDR3 covers 17 residues. CDR1 and CDR2 (germline): DFQATT, SNEGSKA (reference sequence). V gave up 3 bases and J gave up 5 bases, with 25 bases separating them. This chain's CDR3 is CSARGGFGGPSIYGYTF. The CDR3 nucleotides are TGCAGTGCTAGGGGGGGTTTCGGGGGCCCGAGCATATATGGCTACACCTTC.

The chain carries TRBV7-2 and TRBJ2-1; 15 bases agree with TRBD2. Germline assignment: CDR1 SGHTA and CDR2 FQGNSA. V lost 4 bases and J lost 7; bases outside the gene matches: 8. The CDR3 consists of 17 residues. CDR3 DNA: TGTGCCAGCAGCTCCCGCCGGGGACTAGCGGGAGGAAATGAGCAGTTCTTC. It yields the protein CASSSRRGLAGGNEQFF.

This clonotype was seen at least ten times. The chain recombines TRBV2 with TRBJ2-1; 9 bases are shared with TRBD2. There are 17 residues in the CDR3. CDR1 and CDR2 from the germline V gene are SNHLY and FYNNEI. Losses at the gene ends were 3 bases for V and 2 bases for J; bases not matched to a gene: 8. The CDR3 DNA is TGTGCCAGCAGTGACATCGGTAGCGGGAGTGCCTACAATGAGCAGTTCTTC. Amino acids: CASSDIGSGSAYNEQFF.

The gene calls are TRBV7-9 and TRBJ1-1; D ambiguous. The germline V and J ends were trimmed by 3 bases and 6 bases, with 17 bases remaining between them. The CDR3 runs 15 residues. Germline V gene data show CDR1 as SEHNR and CDR2 as FQNEAQ (reference sequence). The CDR3 coding sequence is TGTGCCAGCAGCTTCCGACGGATGGAGTCCGCTGAAGCTTTCTTT. It specifies CASSFRRMESAEAFF.

The genes are TRBV9 and TRBJ2-3; D is ambiguous. The CDR3 is 13 amino acids. Germline lookup yields CDR1 SGDLS and CDR2 YYNGEE. Between the trimmed V and J ends, which lost 2 bases and 6 bases, there was a span of 10 bases. This chain's CDR3 is CASSVHQADTQYF. The CDR3 DNA reads as TGTGCCAGCAGCGTCCACCAAGCCGATACGCAGTATTTT.

There are a few counts of this clonotype. The chain recombines TRBV12-3 or TRBV12-4 with TRBJ2-2, with D perhaps TRBD2 (6 bases). Trimming took off 7 bases at V and 7 bases at J, with 22 bases between the two ends. This CDR3 is built from 16 residues. CDR3 protein: CASNFCAGLNCGELFF. The CDR3 region has the DNA TGTGCCAGCAACTTCTGTGCGGGACTTAACTGCGGGGAGCTGTTTTTT.

Written as DNA, the CDR3 is TGTGCCAGCAGCTGGGACCCGTCTTACGAGCAGTACGTC. Residues: CASSWDPSYEQYV. The V and J genes are TRBV11-2 and TRBJ2-7; D is perhaps TRBD1 or TRBD2 (5 bases each). Germline CDR1 is SGHAT and CDR2 is FQNNGV. V gave up 4 bases and J gave up 4 bases, with 11 bases separating them. The CDR3 has 13 amino acids.

Only a few counts were recorded for this clonotype. This rearrangement joins TRBV7-9 to TRBJ1-1; TRBD1 agrees at 10 bases. Trimming removed 7 bases from V and 3 bases from J; junction bases left unmatched: 8. Germline V gene data show CDR1 as SEHNR and CDR2 as FQNEAQ (reference sequence). The CDR3 sequence is 15 residues long. CDR3 sequence: CASTRGQGVDTEAFF. CDR3 nucleotides: TGTGCCAGCACCCGCGGACAGGGGGTAGACACTGAAGCTTTCTTT. Full variable domain (remainder filled in from reference TRBV7-9 and TRBJ1-1): DTGVSQNPRHKITKRGQNVTFRCDPISEHNRLYWYRQTLGQGPEFLTYFQNEAQLEKSRLLSDRFSAERPKGSFSTLEIQRTEQGDSAMYLCASTRGQGVDTEAFFGQGTRLTVV.

The V gene is TRBV29-1, the J gene TRBJ2-3, with a possible D match to TRBD2 (6 bases). V was cut by 2 bases and J by 7 bases, with 10 bases left in between. Germline lookup yields CDR1 SQVTM and CDR2 ANQGSEA. The CDR3 runs 12 residues. CDR3 amino acids: CSVEMAGYTQYF. For the CDR3, the DNA is TGCAGCGTTGAAATGGCGGGATATACGCAGTATTTT.

The chain carries TRBV25-1 and TRBJ2-3; 9 nucleotides agree with TRBD2. The CDR3 is 14 residues long. Germline CDR1 reads MGHDK; CDR2 reads SYGVNS. With V trimmed by 6 bases and J by 6 bases, 7 bases remained unmatched. CDR3 in DNA: TGTGCCAGCAGCCCACGGGCGGGAGGGGATACGCAGTATTTT. The encoded protein is CASSPRAGGDTQYF. Variable domain in full (rest from reference TRBV25-1 and TRBJ2-3): EADIYQTPRYLVIGTGKKITLECSQTMGHDKMYWYQQDPGMELHLIHYSYGVNSTEKGDLSSESTVSRIRTEHFPLTLESARPSHTSQYLCASSPRAGGDTQYFGPGTRLTVL.